The rows below give T cell receptor beta chains drawn from one sample of a study of blood T cell repertoires in COVID-19. Measured with immunoSEQ multiplex PCR; TCRdb has only the in-frame clones, and not every one. The table shows roughly 200,000 clones, with 80% to 90% occurring only once. Sequenced input: peripheral blood. The receptors come from a woman between 18 and 29 years old who had recovered from COVID-19. Both conserved end residues are part of each CDR3. Each record gives: J gene, D gene, clone size, V gene, CDR3 protein, CDR3 DNA. A D gene is named only where the DNA matches it firmly. Rows may omit the clone size; those that give it use once, few, many or a size class.

J gene: TRBJ2-3
D gene: TRBD2
clone size: .
V gene: TRBV6-4
CDR3 protein: CASSRDLAGGLTDTQYF
CDR3 DNA: TGTGCCAGCAGTCGCGATCTAGCGGGGGGGCTCACAGATACGCAGTATTTT

J gene: TRBJ1-1
D gene: .
clone size: .
V gene: TRBV6-1
CDR3 protein: CASSDLGGINTEAFF
CDR3 DNA: TGTGCCAGCAGTGACCTCGGGGGAATCAACACTGAAGCTTTCTTT

J gene: TRBJ1-4
D gene: TRBD1
clone size: .
V gene: TRBV11-2
CDR3 protein: CASSTDRGQVNEKLFF
CDR3 DNA: TGTGCCAGCAGTACAGACAGGGGGCAAGTGAATGAAAAACTGTTTTTT

J gene: TRBJ2-3
D gene: .
clone size: once
V gene: TRBV11-3
CDR3 protein: CASSPSRGADTQYF
CDR3 DNA: TGTGCCAGCAGCCCCTCCAGGGGCGCGGATACGCAGTATTTT

J gene: TRBJ2-2
D gene: TRBD1
clone size: .
V gene: TRBV24-1
CDR3 protein: CATSDFRGPNGELFF
CDR3 DNA: TGTGCCACCAGTGATTTCAGGGGGCCCAACGGGGAGCTGTTTTTT

J gene: TRBJ1-5
D gene: TRBD1
clone size: .
V gene: TRBV18
CDR3 protein: CASSRGQGDQPQHF
CDR3 DNA: TGTGCCAGCTCACGGGGACAGGGAGATCAGCCCCAGCATTTT

J gene: TRBJ1-6
D gene: TRBD1
clone size: .
V gene: TRBV28
CDR3 protein: CASRGTGDSPLHF
CDR3 DNA: TGTGCCAGCAGGGGGACAGGGGATTCACCCCTCCACTTT

J gene: TRBJ1-6
D gene: TRBD1
clone size: few
V gene: TRBV10-3
CDR3 protein: CAITDTGQGGRLGSPLHF
CDR3 DNA: TGTGCCATCACTGACACAGGACAGGGCGGGCGCCTGGGTTCACCCCTCCACTTT

J gene: TRBJ2-1
D gene: .
clone size: .
V gene: TRBV11-2
CDR3 protein: CASSLVSRGNEQFF
CDR3 DNA: TGTGCCAGCAGCTTAGTTTCCAGGGGTAATGAGCAGTTCTTC

J gene: TRBJ1-6
D gene: .
clone size: .
V gene: TRBV5-5
CDR3 protein: CASSLAQGNSPLHF
CDR3 DNA: TGTGCCAGCAGCTTGGCCCAGGGTAATTCACCCCTCCACTTT

J gene: TRBJ2-5
D gene: TRBD1
clone size: .
V gene: TRBV19
CDR3 protein: CASSLGQGALETQYF
CDR3 DNA: TGTGCCAGTAGTCTAGGACAGGGGGCTTTGGAGACCCAGTACTTC

J gene: TRBJ2-3
D gene: .
clone size: .
V gene: TRBV7-2
CDR3 protein: CASSFQGGGPYTQYF
CDR3 DNA: TGTGCCAGCAGCTTTCAAGGAGGAGGTCCTTATACGCAGTATTTT

J gene: TRBJ2-7
D gene: .
clone size: .
V gene: TRBV23-1
CDR3 protein: CASNGGTESYEQYF
CDR3 DNA: TGCGCCAGCAATGGGGGGACAGAGAGCTACGAGCAGTACTTC

J gene: TRBJ1-5
D gene: .
clone size: few
V gene: TRBV3-1/TRBV3-2
CDR3 protein: CASSQGPGNRNQPQHF
CDR3 DNA: TGTGCCAGCAGCCAAGGCCCAGGGAATCGCAATCAGCCCCAGCATTTT

J gene: TRBJ2-3
D gene: .
clone size: .
V gene: TRBV7-2
CDR3 protein: CASSSWTIYTDTQYF
CDR3 DNA: TGTGCCAGCAGCTCCTGGACTATATACACAGATACGCAGTATTTT

J gene: TRBJ1-6
D gene: TRBD1
clone size: few
V gene: TRBV7-8
CDR3 protein: CASSFRTGGFNSPLHF
CDR3 DNA: TGTGCCAGCAGCTTTCGGACAGGGGGTTTTAATTCACCCCTCCACTTT

J gene: TRBJ1-3
D gene: TRBD1
clone size: once
V gene: TRBV3-1/TRBV3-2
CDR3 protein: CASSQDRRGQGNTIYF
CDR3 DNA: TGTGCCAGCAGCCAAGATCGGAGGGGGCAGGGAAACACCATATATTTT

J gene: TRBJ2-3
D gene: .
clone size: once
V gene: TRBV18
CDR3 protein: CASSPISSLTDTQYF
CDR3 DNA: TGTGCCAGCTCACCAATCAGTAGCCTCACAGATACGCAGTATTTT

J gene: TRBJ2-3
D gene: .
clone size: .
V gene: TRBV4-1
CDR3 protein: CASTWRAGDTDTQYF
CDR3 DNA: TGCGCCAGCACTTGGAGGGCTGGGGACACAGATACGCAGTATTTT

J gene: TRBJ1-1
D gene: TRBD1
clone size: .
V gene: TRBV6-6
CDR3 protein: CASRKPGQGWTEAFF
CDR3 DNA: TGTGCCAGCAGAAAGCCGGGACAGGGGTGGACTGAAGCTTTCTTT

J gene: TRBJ2-1
D gene: TRBD2
clone size: few
V gene: TRBV7-8
CDR3 protein: CASSAGTSGVNEQFF
CDR3 DNA: TGTGCCAGCAGCGCCGGGACTAGCGGGGTCAATGAGCAGTTCTTC

J gene: TRBJ2-1
D gene: .
clone size: .
V gene: TRBV27
CDR3 protein: CASSLGGYNEQFF
CDR3 DNA: TGTGCCAGCAGTTTAGGAGGGTACAATGAGCAGTTCTTC

J gene: TRBJ2-7
D gene: .
clone size: few
V gene: TRBV27
CDR3 protein: CASGQGIGSPYF
CDR3 DNA: TGTGCCAGCGGCCAGGGGATCGGGTCCCCGTACTTC

J gene: TRBJ2-1
D gene: .
clone size: .
V gene: TRBV19
CDR3 protein: CATHSGQGRTESYNEQFF
CDR3 DNA: TGTGCCACCCACAGTGGGCAGGGGCGAACCGAATCCTACAATGAGCAGTTCTTC

J gene: TRBJ1-4
D gene: TRBD1
clone size: .
V gene: TRBV5-6
CDR3 protein: CASSPDRVREKLFF
CDR3 DNA: TGTGCCAGCAGCCCGGACAGGGTTCGGGAAAAACTGTTTTTT

J gene: TRBJ1-5
D gene: TRBD1
clone size: .
V gene: TRBV4-1
CDR3 protein: CASSQGDRSNQPQHF
CDR3 DNA: TGCGCCAGCAGCCAAGGGGACAGAAGCAATCAGCCCCAGCATTTT

J gene: TRBJ1-2
D gene: .
clone size: once
V gene: TRBV6-5
CDR3 protein: CASSYGLIGSDGYTF
CDR3 DNA: TGTGCCAGCAGTTACGGATTGATCGGGTCAGATGGCTACACCTTC

J gene: TRBJ2-5
D gene: TRBD1
clone size: few
V gene: TRBV28
CDR3 protein: CASRTGSQTQYF
CDR3 DNA: TGTGCCAGCCGGACAGGGAGTCAGACCCAGTACTTC

J gene: TRBJ2-6
D gene: .
clone size: .
V gene: TRBV5-1
CDR3 protein: CASSLVRSGANVLTF
CDR3 DNA: TGCGCCAGCAGCTTGGTGCGGTCTGGGGCCAACGTCCTGACTTTC

J gene: TRBJ2-3
D gene: .
clone size: .
V gene: TRBV9
CDR3 protein: CASSVGRGTTDTQYF
CDR3 DNA: TGTGCCAGCAGCGTAGGGAGGGGAACCACAGATACGCAGTATTTT

J gene: TRBJ1-5
D gene: TRBD1
clone size: .
V gene: TRBV27
CDR3 protein: CASRLTGQGHQPQHF
CDR3 DNA: TGTGCCAGCAGACTAACGGGACAGGGCCATCAGCCCCAGCATTTT

J gene: TRBJ1-1
D gene: .
clone size: medium-sized
V gene: TRBV7-3
CDR3 protein: CASSLRGDTEAFF
CDR3 DNA: TGTGCCAGCAGCTTAAGGGGGGACACTGAAGCTTTCTTT

J gene: TRBJ2-4
D gene: TRBD2
clone size: .
V gene: TRBV6-2/TRBV6-3
CDR3 protein: CASTPGLAGGLAKNIQYF
CDR3 DNA: TGTGCCAGCACCCCGGGACTAGCGGGAGGACTAGCCAAAAACATTCAGTACTTC

J gene: TRBJ1-1
D gene: .
clone size: .
V gene: TRBV3-1/TRBV3-2
CDR3 protein: CASSLRGCGNTEAFF
CDR3 DNA: TGTGCCAGCAGCCTTCGGGGGTGCGGGAACACTGAAGCTTTCTTT

J gene: TRBJ2-7
D gene: .
clone size: .
V gene: TRBV29-1
CDR3 protein: CSVEDGQQGNYEQYF
CDR3 DNA: TGCAGCGTTGAAGATGGACAACAGGGAAACTACGAGCAGTACTTC